This is a list of T cell receptor beta chains from one sample in a study of T cell repertoires in cytomegalovirus infection. Their recognized antigens are unknown. TCRdb reprocessed the reads with MiXCR, giving one entry per CDR3 protein. The table records approximately 910,000 distinct CDR3 sequences, less than 40% of them present only once. The sample consisted of cultured CD8+ T cells from PBMCs, taken from culture after CMV antigen stimulation. The receptors stem from a human donor in good health (CMV status not recorded). Some clones in this sample may be carry-over from other donors' samples. Both conserved end residues are trimmed from each CDR3.

V gene,J gene,CDR3 protein
TRBV2,TRBJ2-3,VSPTRSTDTQY
TRBV7-6,TRBJ2-1,ASNPLPASGGASNEQF
TRBV11-2,TRBJ1-1,ASSHWAKPPSRPGAGMNTEAF
TRBV7-2,TRBJ2-3,ASSKGLAGQPTDTQY
TRBV15,TRBJ2-1,ATSRATTSFGNEQF
TRBV10-3,TRBJ1-1,AISEGVGRGNTEAF
TRBV10-3,TRBJ1-1,AINGDRGGTEAF
TRBV5-5,TRBJ1-5,ASSTDYRNQPQH
TRBV27,TRBJ1-3,ASSFDLTKGNTIY
TRBV4-1,TRBJ1-4,ASSQEIRPANEKLF
TRBV12-3/TRBV12-4,TRBJ2-2,ASSPSGFSGELF
TRBV11-2,TRBJ1-1,ASSSRRRGVSTEAF
TRBV14,TRBJ1-6,ARRTGMDSPLH
TRBV14,TRBJ2-3,ASSHWDSTDTQY
TRBV7-3,TRBJ1-2,ASSLGQGGYT
TRBV27,TRBJ2-2,ASSPLTSGGLTGELF
TRBV28,TRBJ2-2,ASSLLAGAGELF